This T cell receptor (beta chain) was observed in a study of post-analysis software for immune sequencing data (dated by TCRdb to the mid-2010s). Study-level background: Relapsing-remitting, secondary progressive and progressive-relapsing multiple sclerosis were recorded as disease courses, and subtype annotation was lacking for some patients. The multiple sclerosis patient repertoires were compared with about a dozen previously published healthy control repertoires from donors aged roughly 6 to 25 years. A subset of samples was prepared in parallel using single-end sample barcoding, then pooled and co-amplified after Illumina adapter ligation.

On this clonotype itself: Its antigen remains undetermined. No clone much larger than this one lies a single base away; base qualities are absent.

TCR beta repertoires were profiled from peripheral blood of 13 young patients with multiple sclerosis to demonstrate the VDJtools post-analysis software. Multiple sclerosis patients were children and adolescents aged about 6 to 16 years. Library construction relied on PCR. Sequenced on an Illumina HiSeq 2500. Unique molecular identifiers were incorporated into TCR beta cDNA libraries to reduce PCR and sequencing biases. Approximately 500,000 cDNA molecules were obtained for every 1 to 10 million input T cells, so each molecule roughly corresponded to one T cell. The same protocol used for the earlier healthy control dataset was applied to prepare and sequence the patient libraries. Within a given batch, samples were prepared together, multiplexed and sequenced on the same HiSeq lane. The paper's data handling went like this. MIGEC was used to process the raw barcoded reads, and molecular identifier groups with only a single read were discarded before consensus assembly and CDR3 extraction. VDJtools was used for post-analysis of the clonotype tables, with diversity normalized by down-sampling every dataset to the smallest sample size. To correct batch-related cross-sample contamination, repertoire overlap clustering matched CDR3 amino acid sequences but not nucleotide sequences. TCRdb reworked the public reads: Q25 trimming with fastp, MiXCR clone assembly, productive beta chains retained. Every entry covers one CDR3 protein and lists the most common genes and DNA from its rows. The V and J calls follow TCRdb's processing rather than the paper's. Recorded for this sample are hundreds of thousands of distinct CDR3 sequences; roughly 27% of them occurred a single time. Clones ranked in the top ten supply around 0.55% of the sample.

V has 0 bases trimmed and J has 2 bases trimmed; junction bases matching no gene number 14. The CDR3, cysteine through phenylalanine, is 19 amino acids long. CDR3 DNA is the only sequence kept; it has 57 bases, read in frame from the first base. The germline V gene gives CDR1 as SGHTA and CDR2 as FQGNSA. What the study reported, not specific to this receptor: Normalized Chao1 diversity was significantly lower in multiple sclerosis patients than controls, suggesting substantial peripheral T-cell clonal expansion. Significantly higher frequencies in patients than in controls were found for roughly 5 TRBV segments, including TRBV5-6, TRBV5-1 and TRBV20-1. The control group was slightly older than the multiple sclerosis patient group. Direct clustering with F measure revealed strong co-clustering of samples prepared in the same batch, which led to a batch-effect correction.

The rearranged chain carries TRBV7-2 and TRBJ2-3; 7 central bases correspond to TRBD2. The sample consisted of blood. The sequence derives from a girl between 5 and 17 years old with multiple sclerosis. The nucleotides are TGTGCCAGCAGCTTAGCGCTACTTGGCAGCGGGGTCCACACAGATACGCAGTATTTT. Translated, it reads CASSLALLGSGVHTDTQYF.